This T cell receptor (beta chain) was documented in a study of blood T cell repertoires in COVID-19. Study overall: Specimens from acute and convalescent COVID-19 originated in the United States, Italy and Spain. From T cells, B-cell-depleted T cells, or PBMCs came the material, which was cDNA or gDNA.

Germline-derived CDR1 and CDR2 are LNHDA and SQIVND (reference sequence). The CDR3 length is 13 residues. The J segment lost 0 bases and the V segment lost 6 bases, leaving 0 bases of the junction unmatched. Authors' data handling: Scientists estimated how many nucleated cells there were by amplifying reference gene primers. Assay: immunoSEQ multiplex PCR; the TCRdb copy retains only in-frame clones and omits some. V and J calls plus clone size are reproduced from that table; the DNA served to infer D and trimming. The sample comprises about 160,000 clones, roughly 90% of which are singletons, and approximately 5% rests with the top ten. This clone was recorded once. This CDR3 is also generated by other DNA sequences in the sample.

Source material: peripheral blood. The chain employs TRBV19 and TRBJ1-1; 8 bases fit TRBD1. The sequence was collected from a young man with COVID-19, enrolled during active disease. The CDR3 is CASRDRVNTEAFF. The DNA of the CDR3 is TGTGCCAGTAGGGACAGGGTGAACACTGAAGCTTTCTTT.